Sequencing of this T cell receptor beta chain was carried out in a study of PD-L1 blockade in urothelial cancer. Background on the study: Samples of blood were analyzed 3 weeks (second dose) and 6 weeks after treatment start.

Germline CDR1 SGHVS, CDR2 FQNEAQ. V lost 5 bases and J 0 bases, leaving 16 bases between the germline ends. CDR3 length: 17 residues. TCRdb's table, derived via immunoSEQ multiplex PCR, lists solely in-frame clones and lacks some. This sample carries roughly 100,000 clones, around 92% of them seen once, and the ten largest clones take around 1%. Time point meaning: pretreatment peripheral blood. This sequence was found in a woman older than 75 with urothelial cancer. This chain uses TRBV7-8 with TRBJ2-2; D perhaps matches TRBD1 (6 bases). The input for sequencing was PBMCs, taken around atezolizumab (anti-PD-L1) treatment. The CDR3 loop reads CASSQRAGTTNTGELFF. The CDR3 bases are TGTGCCAGCAGCCAAAGGGCCGGGACAACGAACACCGGGGAGCTGTTTTTT.